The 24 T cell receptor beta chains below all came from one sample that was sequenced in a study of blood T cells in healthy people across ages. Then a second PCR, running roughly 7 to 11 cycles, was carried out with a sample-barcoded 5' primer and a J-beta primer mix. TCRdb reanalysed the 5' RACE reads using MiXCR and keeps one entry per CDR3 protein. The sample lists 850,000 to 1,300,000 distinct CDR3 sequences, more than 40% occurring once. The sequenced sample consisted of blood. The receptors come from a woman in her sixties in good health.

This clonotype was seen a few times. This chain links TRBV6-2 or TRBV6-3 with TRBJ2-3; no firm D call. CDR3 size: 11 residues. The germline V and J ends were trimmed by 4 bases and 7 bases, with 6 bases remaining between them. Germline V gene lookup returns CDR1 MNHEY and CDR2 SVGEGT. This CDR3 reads CASSSPNTQYF. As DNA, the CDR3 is TGTGCCAGCAGTTCTCCGAATACGCAGTATTTT.

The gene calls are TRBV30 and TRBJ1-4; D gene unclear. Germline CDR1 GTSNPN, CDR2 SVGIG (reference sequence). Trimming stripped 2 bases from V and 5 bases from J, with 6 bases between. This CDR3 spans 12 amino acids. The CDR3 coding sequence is TGTGCCTGGAGTCATGGGAATGAAAAACTGTTTTTT. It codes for CAWSHGNEKLFF.

CDR3 coding DNA: TGTGCCAGCAATCCGGGGGGACCCTACAATGAGCAGTTCTTC. This translates into CASNPGGPYNEQFF. The chain employs TRBV7-9 and TRBJ2-1; 7 nucleotides agree with TRBD2. V lost 7 bases and J lost 2; bases outside the gene matches: 5. The CDR3 extends over 14 amino acids. CDR1 is SEHNR, CDR2 FQNEAQ, per germline (reference sequence).

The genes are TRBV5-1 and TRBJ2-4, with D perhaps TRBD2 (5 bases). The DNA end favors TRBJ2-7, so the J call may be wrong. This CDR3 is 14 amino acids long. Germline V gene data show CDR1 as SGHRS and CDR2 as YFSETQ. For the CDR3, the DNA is TGCGCCAGCAGCCGGAGCGGATCTACCTACGAGCAGTACTTC. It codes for CASSRSGSTYEQYF.

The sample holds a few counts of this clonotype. This CDR3 reads CASSITGVEETQYF. The CDR3 DNA reads TGCGCCAGCAGCATAACAGGGGTGGAAGAGACCCAGTACTTC. V gene TRBV5-1 combines with J gene TRBJ2-5, with 7 bases fitting TRBD1. The CDR3 totals 14 residues. Trimming at V came to 4 bases and at J to 3 bases, leaving 6 bases not matched to a gene. Germline V gives CDR1 SGHRS, CDR2 YFSETQ.

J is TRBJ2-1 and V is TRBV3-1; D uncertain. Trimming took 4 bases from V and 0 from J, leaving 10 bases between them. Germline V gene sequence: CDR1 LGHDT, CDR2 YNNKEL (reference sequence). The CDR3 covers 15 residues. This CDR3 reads CASSPRMSSYNEQFF. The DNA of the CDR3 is TGTGCCAGCAGCCCCCGTATGAGCTCCTACAATGAGCAGTTCTTC.

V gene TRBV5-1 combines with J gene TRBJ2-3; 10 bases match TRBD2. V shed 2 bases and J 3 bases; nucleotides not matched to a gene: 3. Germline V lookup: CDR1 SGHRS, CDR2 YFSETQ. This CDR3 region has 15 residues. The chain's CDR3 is CASSFGTSATDTQYF. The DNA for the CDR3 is TGCGCCAGCAGCTTCGGGACTAGCGCTACAGATACGCAGTATTTT.

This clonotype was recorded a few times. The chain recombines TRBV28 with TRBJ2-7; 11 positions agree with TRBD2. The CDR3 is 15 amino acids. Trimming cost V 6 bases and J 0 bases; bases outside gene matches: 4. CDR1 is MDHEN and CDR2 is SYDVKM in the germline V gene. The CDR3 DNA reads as TGTGCCAGCAGACGACTAGCGGGAAGCTCCTACGAGCAGTACTTC. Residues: CASRRLAGSSYEQYF.

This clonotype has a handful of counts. CDR3 sequence reads: CSVFGTYEQYF. The DNA of the CDR3 is TGCAGCGTTTTTGGAACCTACGAGCAGTACTTC. V and J are TRBV29-1 and TRBJ2-7; D remains unclear. Germline V gene data show CDR1 as SQVTM and CDR2 as ANQGSEA. With 5 bases removed from V and 2 bases from J, the gap between germline ends came to 7 bases. The CDR3 totals 11 residues.

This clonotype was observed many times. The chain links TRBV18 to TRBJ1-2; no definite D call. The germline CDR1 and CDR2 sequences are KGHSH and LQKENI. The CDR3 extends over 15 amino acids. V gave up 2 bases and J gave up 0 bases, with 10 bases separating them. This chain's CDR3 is CASSPEPGANYGYTF. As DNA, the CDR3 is TGTGCCAGCTCACCAGAGCCTGGAGCTAACTATGGCTACACCTTC.

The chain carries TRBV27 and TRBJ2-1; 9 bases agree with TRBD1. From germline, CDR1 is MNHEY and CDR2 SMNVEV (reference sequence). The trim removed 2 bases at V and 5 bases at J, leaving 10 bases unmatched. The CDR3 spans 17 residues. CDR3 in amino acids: CASSLKALGTGNNEQFF. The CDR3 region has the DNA TGTGCCAGCAGTTTAAAAGCCCTCGGGACAGGGAACAATGAGCAGTTCTTC.

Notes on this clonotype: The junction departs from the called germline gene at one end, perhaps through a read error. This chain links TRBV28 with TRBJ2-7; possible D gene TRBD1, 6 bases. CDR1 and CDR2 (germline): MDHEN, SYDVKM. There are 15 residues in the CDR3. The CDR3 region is CAGSFSQGAPYEQYF. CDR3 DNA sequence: TGTGCCGGCAGTTTCTCACAGGGCGCACCTTACGAGCAGTACTTC.

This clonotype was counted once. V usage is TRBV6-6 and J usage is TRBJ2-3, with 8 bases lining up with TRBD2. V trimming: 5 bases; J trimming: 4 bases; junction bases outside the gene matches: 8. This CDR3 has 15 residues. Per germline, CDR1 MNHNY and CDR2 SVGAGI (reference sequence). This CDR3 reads CASSDHGGVSDTQYF. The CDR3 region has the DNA TGTGCCAGCAGTGATCACGGGGGGGTCTCAGATACGCAGTATTTT.

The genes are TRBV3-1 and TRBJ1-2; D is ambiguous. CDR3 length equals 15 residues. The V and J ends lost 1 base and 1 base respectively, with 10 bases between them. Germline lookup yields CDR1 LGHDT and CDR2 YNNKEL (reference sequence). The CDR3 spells CASSQGANLNYGYTF. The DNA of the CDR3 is TGTGCCAGCAGCCAAGGGGCGAACCTTAACTATGGCTACACCTTC.

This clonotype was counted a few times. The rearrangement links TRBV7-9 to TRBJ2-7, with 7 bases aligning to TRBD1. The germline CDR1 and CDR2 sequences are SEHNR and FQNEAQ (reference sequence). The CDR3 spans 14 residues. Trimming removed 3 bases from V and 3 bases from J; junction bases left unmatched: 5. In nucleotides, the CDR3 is TGTGCCAGCAGCTTCACAGGGGATGACTACGAGCAGTACTTC. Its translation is CASSFTGDDYEQYF.

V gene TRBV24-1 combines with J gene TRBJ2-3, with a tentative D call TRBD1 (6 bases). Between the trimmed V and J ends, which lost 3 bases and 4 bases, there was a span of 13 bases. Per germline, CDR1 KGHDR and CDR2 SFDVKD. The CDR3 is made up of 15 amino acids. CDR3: CATSDTGPGADTQYF. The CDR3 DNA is TGTGCCACCAGTGATACAGGGCCAGGGGCAGATACGCAGTATTTT.

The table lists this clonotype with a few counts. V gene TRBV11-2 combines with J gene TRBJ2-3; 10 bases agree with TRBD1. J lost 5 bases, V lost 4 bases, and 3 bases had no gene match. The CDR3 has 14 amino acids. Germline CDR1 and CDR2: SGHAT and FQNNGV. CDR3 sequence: CASSSGQGQDTQYF. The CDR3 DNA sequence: TGTGCCAGCAGCTCGGGACAGGGGCAAGATACGCAGTATTTT.

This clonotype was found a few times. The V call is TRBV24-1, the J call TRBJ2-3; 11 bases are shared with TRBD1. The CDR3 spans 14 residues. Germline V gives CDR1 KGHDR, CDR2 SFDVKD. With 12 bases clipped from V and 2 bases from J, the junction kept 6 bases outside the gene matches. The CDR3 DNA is TGTGCCGCGGACAGGGGGCGAATCACAGATACGCAGTATTTT. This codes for CAADRGRITDTQYF.

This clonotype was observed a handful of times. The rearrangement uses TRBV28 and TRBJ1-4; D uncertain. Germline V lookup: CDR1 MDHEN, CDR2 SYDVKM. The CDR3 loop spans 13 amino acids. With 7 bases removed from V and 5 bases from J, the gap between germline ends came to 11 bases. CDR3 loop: CASKGQRNEKLFF. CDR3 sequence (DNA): TGTGCCAGCAAAGGGCAGAGAAATGAAAAACTGTTTTTT.

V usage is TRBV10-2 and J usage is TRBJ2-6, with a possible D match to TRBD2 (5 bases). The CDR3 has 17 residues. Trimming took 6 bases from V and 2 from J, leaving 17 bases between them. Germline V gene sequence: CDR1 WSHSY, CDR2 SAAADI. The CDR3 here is CASSPGSAPAGANVLTF. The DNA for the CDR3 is TGCGCCAGCAGCCCGGGATCCGCCCCGGCTGGGGCCAACGTCCTGACTTTC.

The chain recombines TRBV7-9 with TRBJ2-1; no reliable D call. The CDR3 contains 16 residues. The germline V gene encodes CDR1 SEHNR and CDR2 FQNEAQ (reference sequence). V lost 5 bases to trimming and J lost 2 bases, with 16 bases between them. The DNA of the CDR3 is TGTGCCAGCAGCCCGGGCCATAGCCTGACCTACAATGAGCAGTTCTTC. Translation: CASSPGHSLTYNEQFF.

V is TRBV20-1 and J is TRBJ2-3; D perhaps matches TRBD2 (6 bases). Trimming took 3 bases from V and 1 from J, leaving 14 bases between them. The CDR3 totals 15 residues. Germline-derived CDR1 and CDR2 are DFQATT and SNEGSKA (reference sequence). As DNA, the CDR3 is TGCAGTGCTAGCCCGCTAGGGAGGCGCACAGATACGCAGTATTTT. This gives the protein CSASPLGRRTDTQYF.

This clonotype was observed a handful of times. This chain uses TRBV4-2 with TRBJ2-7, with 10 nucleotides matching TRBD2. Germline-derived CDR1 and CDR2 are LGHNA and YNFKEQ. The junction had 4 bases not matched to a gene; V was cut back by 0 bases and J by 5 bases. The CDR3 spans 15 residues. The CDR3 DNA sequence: TGTGCCAGCAGCCAAGATCCTACTAGCGGGGACGAGCAGTACTTC. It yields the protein CASSQDPTSGDEQYF.

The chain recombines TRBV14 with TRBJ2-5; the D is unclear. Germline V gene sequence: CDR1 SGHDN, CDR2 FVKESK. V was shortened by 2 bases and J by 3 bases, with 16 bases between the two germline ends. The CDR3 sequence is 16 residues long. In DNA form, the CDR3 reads TGTGCCAGCAGCCAACGAAGGCCTATGGGCGAAGAGACCCAGTACTTC. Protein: CASSQRRPMGEETQYF.